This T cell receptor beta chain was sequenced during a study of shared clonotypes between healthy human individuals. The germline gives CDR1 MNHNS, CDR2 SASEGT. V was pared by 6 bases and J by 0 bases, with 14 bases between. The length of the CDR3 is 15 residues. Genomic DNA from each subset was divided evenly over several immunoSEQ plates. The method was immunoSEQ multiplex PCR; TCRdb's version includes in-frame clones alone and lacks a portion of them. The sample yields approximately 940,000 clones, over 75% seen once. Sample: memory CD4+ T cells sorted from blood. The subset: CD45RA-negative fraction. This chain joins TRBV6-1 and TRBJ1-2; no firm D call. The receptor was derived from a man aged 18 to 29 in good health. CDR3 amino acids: CASSETGITNYGYTF. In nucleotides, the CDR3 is TGTGCCAGCAGCGAAACCGGGATTACTAACTATGGCTACACCTTC.